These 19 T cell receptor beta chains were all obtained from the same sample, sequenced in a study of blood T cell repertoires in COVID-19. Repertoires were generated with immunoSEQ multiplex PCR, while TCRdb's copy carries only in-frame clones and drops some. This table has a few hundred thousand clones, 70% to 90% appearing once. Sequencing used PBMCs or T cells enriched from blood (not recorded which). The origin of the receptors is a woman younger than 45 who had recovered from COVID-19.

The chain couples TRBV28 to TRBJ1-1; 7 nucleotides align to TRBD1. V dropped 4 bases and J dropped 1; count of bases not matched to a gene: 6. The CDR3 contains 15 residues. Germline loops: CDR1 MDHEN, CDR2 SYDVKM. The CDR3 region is CASSYRGARNTEAFF. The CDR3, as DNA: TGTGCCAGCAGTTACAGGGGAGCAAGGAACACTGAAGCTTTCTTT.

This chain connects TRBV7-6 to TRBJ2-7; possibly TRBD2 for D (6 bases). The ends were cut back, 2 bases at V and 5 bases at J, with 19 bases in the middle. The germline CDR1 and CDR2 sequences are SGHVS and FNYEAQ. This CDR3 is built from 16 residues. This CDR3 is CASSLSPGSRGHEQYF. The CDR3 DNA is TGTGCCAGCAGCTTATCCCCCGGGAGTAGGGGTCACGAGCAGTACTTC.

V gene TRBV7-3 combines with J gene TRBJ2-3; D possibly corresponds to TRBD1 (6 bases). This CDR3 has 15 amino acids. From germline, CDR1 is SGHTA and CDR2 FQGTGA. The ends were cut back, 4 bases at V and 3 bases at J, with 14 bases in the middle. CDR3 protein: CASSSGDRRTDTQYF. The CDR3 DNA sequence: TGTGCCAGCAGCTCCGGAGACAGGCGTACAGATACGCAGTATTTT.

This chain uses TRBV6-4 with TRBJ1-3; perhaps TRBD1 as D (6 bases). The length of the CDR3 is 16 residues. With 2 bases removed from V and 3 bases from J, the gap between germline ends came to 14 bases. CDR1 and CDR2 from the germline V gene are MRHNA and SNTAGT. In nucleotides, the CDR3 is TGTGCCAGCAGTGACATCAGGGGAGAAGATGGAAACACCATATATTTT. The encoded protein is CASSDIRGEDGNTIYF.

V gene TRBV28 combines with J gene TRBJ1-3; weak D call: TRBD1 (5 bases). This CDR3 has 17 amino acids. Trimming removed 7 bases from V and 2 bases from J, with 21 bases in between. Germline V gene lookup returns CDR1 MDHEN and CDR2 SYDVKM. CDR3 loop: CASNTRQRMGPGNTIYF. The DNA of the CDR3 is TGTGCCAGCAATACCCGACAGAGGATGGGGCCTGGAAACACCATATATTTT.

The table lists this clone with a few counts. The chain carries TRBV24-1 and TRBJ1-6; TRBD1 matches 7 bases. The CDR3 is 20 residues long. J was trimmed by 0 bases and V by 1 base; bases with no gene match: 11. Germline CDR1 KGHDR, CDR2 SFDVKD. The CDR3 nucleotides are TGTGCCACCAGTGATTTTGTGACAGGGTGCCCGAGCTCCTATAATTCACCCCTCCACTTT. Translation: CATSDFVTGCPSSYNSPLHF.

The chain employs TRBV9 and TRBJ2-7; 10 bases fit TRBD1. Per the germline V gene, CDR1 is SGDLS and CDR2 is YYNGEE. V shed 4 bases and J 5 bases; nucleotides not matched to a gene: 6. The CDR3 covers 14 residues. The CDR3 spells CASSNRDRGHEQYF. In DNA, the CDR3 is TGTGCCAGCAGCAACCGGGACAGGGGCCACGAGCAGTACTTC.

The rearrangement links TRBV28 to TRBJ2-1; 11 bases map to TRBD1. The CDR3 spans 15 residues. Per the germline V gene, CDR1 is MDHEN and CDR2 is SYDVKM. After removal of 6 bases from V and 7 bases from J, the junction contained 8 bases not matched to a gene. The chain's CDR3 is CASSFGDRGSNEQFF. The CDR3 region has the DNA TGTGCCAGCAGCTTCGGGGACAGGGGGTCGAATGAGCAGTTCTTC.

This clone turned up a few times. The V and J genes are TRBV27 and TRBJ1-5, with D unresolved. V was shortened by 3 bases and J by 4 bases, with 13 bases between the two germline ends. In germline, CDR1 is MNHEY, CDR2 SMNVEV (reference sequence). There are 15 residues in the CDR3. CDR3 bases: TGTGCCAGCAGTTTCTATTTCGCTATTAATCAGCCCCAGCATTTT. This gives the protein CASSFYFAINQPQHF.

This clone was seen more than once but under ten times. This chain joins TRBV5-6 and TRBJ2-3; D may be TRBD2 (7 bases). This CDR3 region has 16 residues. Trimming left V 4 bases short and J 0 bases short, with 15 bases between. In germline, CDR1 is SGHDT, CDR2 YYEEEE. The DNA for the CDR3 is TGTGCCAGCAGCCTAGTTCGGGGGGCCAGCACAGATACGCAGTATTTT. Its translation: CASSLVRGASTDTQYF.

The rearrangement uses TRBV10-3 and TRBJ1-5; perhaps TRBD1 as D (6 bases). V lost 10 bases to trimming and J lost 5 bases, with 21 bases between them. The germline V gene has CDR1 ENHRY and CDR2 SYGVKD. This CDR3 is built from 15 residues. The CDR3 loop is CATKPADSWYQPQHF. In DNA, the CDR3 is TGTGCCACAAAGCCGGCGGACAGCTGGTATCAGCCCCAGCATTTT.

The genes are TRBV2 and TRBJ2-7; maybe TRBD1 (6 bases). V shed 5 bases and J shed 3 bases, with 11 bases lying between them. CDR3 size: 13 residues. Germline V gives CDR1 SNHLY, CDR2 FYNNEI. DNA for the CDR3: TGTGCCAGCAGTCCACAGGGAAGCTACGAGCAGTACTTC. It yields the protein CASSPQGSYEQYF.

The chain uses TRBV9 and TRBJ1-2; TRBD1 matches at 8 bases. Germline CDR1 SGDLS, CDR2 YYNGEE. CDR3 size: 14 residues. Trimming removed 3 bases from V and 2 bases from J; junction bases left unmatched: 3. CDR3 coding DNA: TGTGCCAGCAGCGCAACAGGGGGAAACTATGGCTACACCTTC. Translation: CASSATGGNYGYTF.

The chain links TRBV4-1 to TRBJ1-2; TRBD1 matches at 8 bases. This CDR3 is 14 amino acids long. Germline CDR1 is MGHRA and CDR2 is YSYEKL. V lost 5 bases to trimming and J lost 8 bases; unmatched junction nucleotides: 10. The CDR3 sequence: CASSVDQGARGYTF. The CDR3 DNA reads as TGCGCCAGCAGCGTCGACCAGGGGGCGCGCGGCTACACCTTC.

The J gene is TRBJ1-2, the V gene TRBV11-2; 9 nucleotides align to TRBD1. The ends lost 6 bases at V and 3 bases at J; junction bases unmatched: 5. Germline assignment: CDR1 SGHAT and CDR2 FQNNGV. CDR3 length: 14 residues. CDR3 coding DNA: TGTGCCAGCAGACCTGGGACAGGGTACTATGGCTACACCTTC. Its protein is CASRPGTGYYGYTF. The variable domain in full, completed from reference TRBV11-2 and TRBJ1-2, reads EAGVAQSPRYKIIEKRQSVAFWCNPISGHATLYWYQQILGQGPKLLIQFQNNGVVDDSQLPKDRFSAERLKGVDSTLKIQPAKLEDSAVYLCASRPGTGYYGYTFGSGTRLTVV.

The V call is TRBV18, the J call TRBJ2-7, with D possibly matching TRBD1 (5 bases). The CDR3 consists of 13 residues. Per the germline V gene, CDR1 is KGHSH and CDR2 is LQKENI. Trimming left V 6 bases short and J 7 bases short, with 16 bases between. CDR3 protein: CASSPGAANEQYF. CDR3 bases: TGTGCCAGCTCCCCTGGGGCAGCTAATGAGCAGTACTTC.

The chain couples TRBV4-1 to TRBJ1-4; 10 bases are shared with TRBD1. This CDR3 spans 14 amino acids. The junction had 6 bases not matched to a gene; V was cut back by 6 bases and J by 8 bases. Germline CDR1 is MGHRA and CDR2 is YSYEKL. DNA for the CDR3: TGCGCCAGCAGAAGACAGGGGGCTGGGGAAAAACTGTTTTTT. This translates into CASRRQGAGEKLFF.

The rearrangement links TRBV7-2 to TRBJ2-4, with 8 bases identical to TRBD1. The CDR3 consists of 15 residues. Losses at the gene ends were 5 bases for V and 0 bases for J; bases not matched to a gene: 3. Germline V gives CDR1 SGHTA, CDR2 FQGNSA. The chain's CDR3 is CASSTGQGAKNIQYF. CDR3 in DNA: TGTGCCAGCAGCACCGGACAGGGAGCCAAAAACATTCAGTACTTC.

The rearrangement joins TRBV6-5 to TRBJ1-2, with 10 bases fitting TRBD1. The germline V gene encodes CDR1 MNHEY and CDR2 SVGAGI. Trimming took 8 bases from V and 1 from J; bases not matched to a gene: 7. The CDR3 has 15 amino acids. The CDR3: CASRSDRGFNYGYTF. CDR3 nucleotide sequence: TGTGCCAGCCGTTCGGACAGGGGGTTTAACTATGGCTACACCTTC.